This T cell receptor beta chain was documented in a study of cytotoxic CD8 clonotypes in ibrutinib-treated CLL. Across the study: The cohort had around 11 relapsed/refractory and over 14 treatment-naive patients, around 18 IGHV unmutated.

Only in-frame clones appear in the TCRdb table, and some are missing; sequencing was by immunoSEQ multiplex PCR. The repertoire has nearly 300,000 clones, 76% of them found once; the top ten carry approximately 5.6%. Germline values: CDR1 MDHEN, CDR2 SYDVKM. V dropped 8 bases and J dropped 5; count of bases not matched to a gene: 11. There are 14 residues in the CDR3. General study results and limits: The study found clonality rose at ibrutinib response, then fell toward baseline at progression.

Regarding this clone: Its specificity is unknown.

Sequenced here: PBMCs, sampled at disease progression, from a patient treated with ibrutinib. This chain connects TRBV28 to TRBJ2-7; 8 bases are a match to TRBD2. The clonotype originates from a human donor with chronic lymphocytic leukemia. The CDR3 is CASGSGTRSHEQYF. DNA for the CDR3: TGTGCCAGCGGATCCGGGACTAGGTCCCACGAGCAGTACTTC.